Listed here are 16 T cell receptor beta chains from one sample, sequenced in a study of PD-L1 blockade in urothelial cancer. Using immunoSEQ multiplex PCR, the repertoire was profiled, and TCRdb retains in-frame clones only, with some absent. The data contain 35,000 to 45,000 clones, around 90% of them seen just once; the ten biggest clones take up about 9%. The starting material was PBMCs, obtained around atezolizumab (anti-PD-L1) treatment. The receptors come from a man aged 65 to 85 with urothelial cancer.

The chain recombines TRBV11-2 with TRBJ1-1, with no clear D. The CDR3 sequence is 13 residues long. Trimming removed 2 bases at V and 4 bases at J, with 8 bases between. Germline lookup yields CDR1 SGHAT and CDR2 FQNNGV. The CDR3 coding sequence is TGTGCCAGCAGCTTAACTCGTGGCACTGAAGCTTTCTTT. Translation gives CASSLTRGTEAFF.

This clone has just one count. The chain is built from TRBV19 and TRBJ2-2; 10 positions match TRBD1. Germline loops: CDR1 LNHDA, CDR2 SQIVND (reference sequence). The CDR3 loop spans 17 amino acids. The V segment lost 3 bases and the J segment 0 bases; nucleotides outside the gene matches: 4. The CDR3 loop is CASSIRDRGSNTGELFF. The CDR3 bases are TGTGCCAGTAGTATTAGGGACAGGGGTTCGAACACCGGGGAGCTGTTTTTT.

The chain has TRBV5-4 and TRBJ1-2, with TRBD1 matching over 8 bases. Germline lookup yields CDR1 SGHNT and CDR2 YYREEE (reference sequence). V gave up 3 bases and J gave up 7 bases; unmatched junction bases: 8. This CDR3 spans 14 amino acids. The CDR3 sequence is CASSSTNDRGGYTF. In DNA, the CDR3 is TGTGCCAGCAGCTCGACAAATGACAGGGGTGGCTACACCTTC.

The genes are TRBV11-2 and TRBJ2-7; the match to TRBD1 covers 8 bases. V lost 5 bases to trimming and J lost 3 bases; unmatched junction nucleotides: 6. This CDR3 contains 14 residues. Germline CDR1 is SGHAT and CDR2 is FQNNGV. CDR3 amino acids: CASSVRGPSYEQYF. The CDR3 DNA sequence: TGTGCCAGCAGCGTCAGGGGGCCGAGCTACGAGCAGTACTTC. Variable domain in full (rest from reference TRBV11-2 and TRBJ2-7): EAGVAQSPRYKIIEKRQSVAFWCNPISGHATLYWYQQILGQGPKLLIQFQNNGVVDDSQLPKDRFSAERLKGVDSTLKIQPAKLEDSAVYLCASSVRGPSYEQYFGPGTRLTVT.

The chain couples TRBV5-4 to TRBJ2-5; 9 bases align to TRBD1. The CDR3 is 16 amino acids. The junction had 10 bases not matched to a gene; V was cut back by 3 bases and J by 4 bases. From germline, CDR1 is SGHNT and CDR2 YYREEE (reference sequence). CDR3 sequence: CASSSDRGRVGETQYF. The CDR3 DNA sequence: TGTGCCAGCAGCTCGGACAGGGGCCGAGTCGGAGAGACCCAGTACTTC.

CDR3 nucleotides: TGTGCCAGCAGCCCCGCCCCGGAGGGCACCAACTATGGCTACACCTTC. Its translation is CASSPAPEGTNYGYTF. The J gene is TRBJ1-2, the V gene TRBV5-7, with D unclear. TRBV5-7 is designated an ORF whose function remains uncertain. Between the trimmed V and J ends, which lost 4 bases and 2 bases, there was a span of 18 bases. There are 16 residues in the CDR3.

The V call is TRBV6-4, the J call TRBJ2-3, with 9 positions matching TRBD1. The CDR3 covers 15 residues. V shed 3 bases and J 4 bases; nucleotides not matched to a gene: 5. Germline V gene lookup returns CDR1 MRHNA and CDR2 SNTAGT. CDR3 in amino acids: CASSESGQGADTQYF. The CDR3 nucleotides are TGTGCCAGCAGTGAGTCGGGACAGGGTGCAGATACGCAGTATTTT.

The chain couples TRBV6-4 to TRBJ1-5, with D tentatively TRBD1 (6 bases). In germline, CDR1 is MRHNA, CDR2 SNTAGT. This CDR3 region has 17 residues. Trimming removed 5 bases from V and 7 bases from J, with 24 bases in between. CDR3 DNA sequence: TGTGCCAGCAGTCCACCCCCGGGACACCTTTTAGCGCAGCCCCAGCATTTT. Its protein is CASSPPPGHLLAQPQHF.

The chain combines TRBV28 with TRBJ1-1; TRBD1 matches 7 bases. This CDR3 has 15 amino acids. J was trimmed by 2 bases and V by 4 bases; bases with no gene match: 7. Germline-derived CDR1 and CDR2 are MDHEN and SYDVKM. The CDR3 loop reads CASSSAAGGNTEAFF. CDR3 nucleotides: TGTGCCAGCAGTTCCGCGGCAGGGGGAAACACTGAAGCTTTCTTT.

CDR3 DNA sequence: TGCAGCGTTTTCGGACAGGGGAACATTCAGTACTTC. Translating gives CSVFGQGNIQYF. The chain employs TRBV29-1 and TRBJ2-4; 9 positions agree with TRBD1. CDR1 is SQVTM and CDR2 is ANQGSEA in the germline V gene. The CDR3 consists of 12 residues. V gave up 5 bases and J gave up 7 bases; unmatched junction bases: 3.

This rearrangement joins TRBV19 to TRBJ1-1; 8 positions match TRBD1. Germline V gives CDR1 LNHDA, CDR2 SQIVND (reference sequence). This CDR3 spans 16 amino acids. J lost 4 bases, V lost 0 bases, and 7 bases had no gene match. The CDR3 here is CASSIDTGGVTTEAFF. The CDR3 bases are TGTGCCAGTAGTATAGATACAGGGGGTGTTACCACTGAAGCTTTCTTT. Supplemented by reference TRBV19 and TRBJ1-1, the full variable domain reads DGGITQSPKYLFRKEGQNVTLSCEQNLNHDAMYWYRQDPGQGLRLIYYSQIVNDFQKGDIAEGYSVSREKKESFPLTVTSAQKNPTAFYLCASSIDTGGVTTEAFFGQGTRLTVV.

This clone has only a few counts. The V gene is TRBV29-1, the J gene TRBJ2-2; D not certain. Per the germline V gene, CDR1 is SQVTM and CDR2 is ANQGSEA. V lost 6 bases to trimming and J lost 1 base, with 6 bases between them. This CDR3 contains 12 residues. Here the CDR3 DNA reads TGCAGCGTCAGGCTGAACACCGGGGAGCTGTTTTTT. Protein product: CSVRLNTGELFF.

J is TRBJ1-5 and V is TRBV5-6, with TRBD1 matching 9 bases. Germline CDR1 is SGHDT and CDR2 is YYEEEE. The CDR3 sequence is 16 residues long. Trimming took 2 bases from V and 5 from J; bases not matched to a gene: 8. CDR3 in amino acids: CASSFFWDRVDQPQHF. DNA of the CDR3: TGTGCCAGCAGCTTCTTCTGGGACAGGGTGGATCAGCCCCAGCATTTT.

The chain is built from TRBV5-1 and TRBJ2-7; 9 bases match TRBD1. Trimming removed 0 bases from V and 2 bases from J; junction bases left unmatched: 0. Germline V lookup: CDR1 SGHRS, CDR2 YFSETQ. The CDR3 totals 14 residues. The CDR3 here is CASSLGDRAYEQYF. As DNA, the CDR3 is TGCGCCAGCAGCTTGGGGGACAGGGCCTACGAGCAGTACTTC. Looking up the rest from reference TRBV5-1 and TRBJ2-7 gives the full variable domain: KAGVTQTPRYLIKTRGQQVTLSCSPISGHRSVSWYQQTPGQGLQFLFEYFSETQRNKGNFPGRFSGRQFSNSRSEMNVSTLELGDSALYLCASSLGDRAYEQYFGPGTRLTVT.

The chain links TRBV19 to TRBJ2-7; tentative D call: TRBD2 (6 bases). Trimming pared 1 base from V and 5 bases from J, leaving 15 bases between. This CDR3 spans 15 amino acids. Per the germline V gene, CDR1 is LNHDA and CDR2 is SQIVND (reference sequence). In nucleotides, the CDR3 is TGTGCCAGTAGTATAGGGGCTGGAGGGTTCGACGAGCAGTACTTC. It translates to CASSIGAGGFDEQYF.

The rearrangement uses TRBV14 and TRBJ2-7; 10 nucleotides line up with TRBD2. This CDR3 contains 14 residues. The V segment lost 0 bases and the J segment 9 bases; nucleotides outside the gene matches: 5. From germline, CDR1 is SGHDN and CDR2 FVKESK. CDR3 sequence reads: CASSQEIAGGPQYF. CDR3 coding DNA: TGTGCCAGCAGCCAAGAAATAGCGGGAGGACCGCAGTACTTC.